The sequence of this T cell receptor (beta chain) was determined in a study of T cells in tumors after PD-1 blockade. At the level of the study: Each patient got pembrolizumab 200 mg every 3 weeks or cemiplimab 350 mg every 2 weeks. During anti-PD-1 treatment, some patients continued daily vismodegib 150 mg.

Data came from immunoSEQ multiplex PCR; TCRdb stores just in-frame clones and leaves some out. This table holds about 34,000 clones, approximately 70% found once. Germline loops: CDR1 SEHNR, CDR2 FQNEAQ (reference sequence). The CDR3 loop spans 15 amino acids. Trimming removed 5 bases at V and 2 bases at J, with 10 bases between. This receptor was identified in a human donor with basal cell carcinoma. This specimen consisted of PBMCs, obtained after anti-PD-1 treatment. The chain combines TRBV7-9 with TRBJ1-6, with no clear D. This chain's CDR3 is CASSPDGAYNSPLHF. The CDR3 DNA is TGTGCCAGCAGCCCCGACGGAGCCTATAATTCACCCCTCCACTTT.